The clone carrying this T cell receptor beta chain was detected only a few times. Its antigen is unidentified. This may arise from a read error, as a much more abundant clone is one base away. This sample stems from a study of regulatory T cells in long-lasting Graves disease. General study results and limits: Preferential use of TRBV28, TRBJ1-2 and TRBJ2-5 was seen in persistent disease.

CDR3 regions were amplified by Arm-PCR using iRepertoire HTBI primers to build TCR beta libraries. TCRdb independently ran MiXCR on the multiplex PCR reads; one entry per CDR3 protein. The sample lists almost 350,000 distinct CDR3 sequences, around a fifth seen once, with less than 35% in the top ten. As for time point: persistent/refractory GD, antithyroid drugs over 5 years with positive TRAb. Making the TCR library involved RNA that had been extracted from PBMCs. Patients came from an endocrinology department in Xi'an, China. The CDR3 contains 17 residues. Trimming took 3 bases from V and 7 from J, leaving 22 bases between them. Germline V gives CDR1 MNHEY, CDR2 SMNVEV (reference sequence).

This chain uses TRBV27 with TRBJ1-5, with D perhaps TRBD1 (5 bases). The sequence came from a female donor with Graves disease. Sequences were derived from peripheral blood mononuclear cells (PBMCs), sampled when the disease was refractory, from a patient treated with antithyroid drugs. CDR3 sequence reads: CASSFPSGRVEQQPQHF. The CDR3 DNA reads TGTGCCAGCAGTTTCCCCTCGGGCAGGGTGGAACAGCAGCCCCAGCATTTT.